Sequencing of this T cell receptor beta chain was carried out in a study of shared clonotypes between healthy human individuals. The donor cohort consisted entirely of Caucasian adults residing in Nashville, Tennessee. Into CD45RA+ naive and CD45RA-negative memory subsets, the CD4+ cells were split. This clone was counted once. CDR3 size: 14 residues. Germline values: CDR1 MNHNS, CDR2 SASEGT. Trimming shortened V by 6 bases and J by 3 bases, and 12 bases separated the two germline ends. Only in-frame clones appear in the TCRdb table, and some are missing; sequencing was by immunoSEQ multiplex PCR. The sample includes 2 million to 2.5 million clones, just under 95% of them seen just once.

The clonotype was recovered from a man between 18 and 29 years old in good health. Some clones in this sample may be carry-over from other donors' samples. This sequence joins TRBV6-1 and TRBJ2-1; perhaps TRBD1 as D (5 bases). Sequencing used naive CD4+ T cells from PBMCs. Regarding subset: CD45RA+ positively selected. CDR3 region: CASSLQGHYNEQFF. The CDR3 bases are TGTGCCAGCAGCCTTCAGGGCCACTACAATGAGCAGTTCTTC.